A single sample is the source of the 32 T cell receptor beta chains below, sequenced in a study of blood T cell repertoires in COVID-19. Assay: immunoSEQ multiplex PCR; the TCRdb copy retains only in-frame clones and omits some. The sample has some 180,000 clones, approximately 91% seen once. The sample comprised peripheral blood. The receptors here all came from a man younger than 30 with COVID-19, enrolled during active disease.

In DNA form, the CDR3 reads TGCGCCAGCAGCTTAGCGGGGTCAGTCCACGAGCAGTACTTC. This codes for CASSLAGSVHEQYF. The chain joins TRBV5-1 to TRBJ2-7; 7 bases are a match to TRBD2. Germline-derived CDR1 and CDR2 are SGHRS and YFSETQ. CDR3 length equals 14 residues. V shed 2 bases, J shed 5 bases, and the junction held 7 bases outside the gene matches.

The chain is built from TRBV7-8 and TRBJ1-1, with 10 positions matching TRBD1. Germline V gene lookup returns CDR1 SGHVS and CDR2 FQNEAQ. The CDR3 extends over 17 amino acids. The V and J ends lost 5 bases and 8 bases, in that order; junction bases with no gene match: 17. The DNA for the CDR3 is TGTGCCAGCAGCCGATTTTACCCGGGACAGGGGCCCATCGAAGCTTTCTTT. This codes for CASSRFYPGQGPIEAFF.

The rearrangement links TRBV7-9 to TRBJ1-3; TRBD1 matches 10 bases. Germline loops: CDR1 SEHNR, CDR2 FQNEAQ (reference sequence). The CDR3 extends over 16 amino acids. V was clipped by 5 bases and J by 2 bases; unmatched bases: 6. The CDR3 reads CASSPDRGHAGNTIYF. The CDR3 DNA reads as TGTGCCAGCAGCCCAGACAGGGGGCATGCTGGAAACACCATATATTTT.

The chain uses TRBV5-6 and TRBJ1-2; 9 bases agree with TRBD1. Losses at the gene ends were 3 bases for V and 3 bases for J; bases not matched to a gene: 6. This CDR3 has 15 amino acids. Germline V gives CDR1 SGHDT, CDR2 YYEEEE. As DNA, the CDR3 is TGTGCCAGCAGCTCCCCGGACAGGGGTGACTATGGCTACACCTTC. This sequence encodes CASSSPDRGDYGYTF. The full variable domain, in which reference TRBV5-6 and TRBJ1-2 provide the parts outside the CDR3, is DAGVTQSPTHLIKTRGQQVTLRCSPKSGHDTVSWYQQALGQGPQFIFQYYEEEERQRGNFPDRFSGHQFPNYSSELNVNALLLGDSALYLCASSSPDRGDYGYTFGSGTRLTVV.

This chain joins TRBV10-3 and TRBJ2-5; 8 nucleotides line up with TRBD2. The CDR3 contains 15 residues. J lost 1 base, V lost 2 bases, and 3 bases had no gene match. Per the germline V gene, CDR1 is ENHRY and CDR2 is SYGVKD. The CDR3 coding sequence is TGTGCCATCAGTGAGCCGGGAGGGTCCCAAGAGACCCAGTACTTC. Encoded protein: CAISEPGGSQETQYF.

The chain recombines TRBV5-1 with TRBJ1-1, with 9 positions matching TRBD1. V shed 5 bases, J shed 7 bases, and the junction held 6 bases outside the gene matches. The V gene's germline CDR1 is SGHRS and CDR2 YFSETQ. The CDR3 length is 13 residues. The CDR3 is CASSLGQGFEAFF. CDR3 sequence (DNA): TGCGCCAGCAGTCTGGGACAGGGATTTGAAGCTTTCTTT.

J is TRBJ2-7 and V is TRBV2, with 9 bases identical to TRBD2. V shed 2 bases and J 3 bases; nucleotides not matched to a gene: 20. The germline gives CDR1 SNHLY, CDR2 FYNNEI. The length of the CDR3 is 20 residues. The CDR3 sequence is CASSELFFGSGSLLNYEQYF. The CDR3, as DNA: TGTGCCAGCAGTGAACTGTTCTTTGGTAGCGGGAGCCTACTAAACTACGAGCAGTACTTC.

The chain employs TRBV30 and TRBJ1-2, with 8 bases fitting TRBD1. The V gene's germline CDR1 is GTSNPN and CDR2 SVGIG (reference sequence). J gave up 5 bases and V 5 bases, and 10 bases lay outside the gene matches. The CDR3 totals 14 residues. Here the CDR3 reads CAWGPRGLYYGYTF. The DNA for the CDR3 is TGTGCCTGGGGTCCCAGGGGGCTTTATTATGGCTACACCTTC.

This clone was counted once. This sequence joins TRBV2 and TRBJ1-1; 8 positions match TRBD1. The V gene's germline CDR1 is SNHLY and CDR2 FYNNEI. The junction had 4 bases not matched to a gene; V was cut back by 6 bases and J by 10 bases. The CDR3 contains 11 residues. The CDR3 loop reads CASRGTGGAFF. DNA of the CDR3: TGTGCCAGCAGGGGGACAGGAGGAGCTTTCTTT.

This clone has a handful of counts. The chain couples TRBV14 to TRBJ2-1, with 14 bases identical to TRBD2. Germline CDR1 reads SGHDN; CDR2 reads FVKESK. This CDR3 is built from 23 residues. The J segment lost 6 bases and the V segment lost 0 bases, leaving 22 bases of the junction unmatched. For the CDR3, the DNA is TGTGCCAGCAGCCAAGAGTCAAAACCGGGACTAGCGGGAGTTCGTTTCTGGGGCAATGAGCAGTTCTTC. Amino acids: CASSQESKPGLAGVRFWGNEQFF.

The chain couples TRBV20-1 to TRBJ2-3; D gene ambiguous. The CDR3 length is 11 residues. Trimming stripped 5 bases from V and 4 bases from J, with 7 bases between. CDR1 and CDR2 (germline): DFQATT, SNEGSKA (reference sequence). This CDR3 is CSASVPDTQYF. CDR3 DNA: TGCAGTGCTTCGGTCCCAGATACGCAGTATTTT.

CDR3 nucleotides: TGTGCCAGCAGCCCCAACAGGGTAGCAGAGACCCAGTACTTC. Encoded protein: CASSPNRVAETQYF. This chain joins TRBV5-4 and TRBJ2-5, with D tentatively TRBD1 (6 bases). There are 14 residues in the CDR3. Looked up from germline, CDR1 is SGHNT and CDR2 is YYREEE (reference sequence). V lost 4 bases, J lost 4 bases, and 14 bases lay in between. The variable domain in full, with the rest retrieved from reference TRBV5-4 and TRBJ2-5, is ETGVTQSPTHLIKTRGQQVTLRCSSQSGHNTVSWYQQALGQGPQFIFQYYREEENGRGNFPPRFSGLQFPNYSSELNVNALELDDSALYLCASSPNRVAETQYFGPGTRLLVL.

The gene calls are TRBV9 and TRBJ2-2, with 9 positions matching TRBD2. V was clipped by 5 bases and J by 0 bases; unmatched bases: 2. CDR1 and CDR2 from the germline V gene are SGDLS and YYNGEE. CDR3 size: 15 residues. CDR3: CASSGLAPNTGELFF. DNA of the CDR3: TGTGCCAGCAGTGGACTAGCGCCGAACACCGGGGAGCTGTTTTTT.

The chain uses TRBV7-8 and TRBJ1-1, with TRBD1 matching 7 bases. The CDR3 runs 14 residues. V lost 2 bases and J lost 5; bases outside the gene matches: 5. Germline V gene sequence: CDR1 SGHVS, CDR2 FQNEAQ. The CDR3 loop is CASSLQGGGTEAFF. CDR3 DNA: TGTGCCAGCAGCTTACAGGGGGGAGGTACTGAAGCTTTCTTT.

This chain links TRBV28 with TRBJ2-7, with 9 bases matching TRBD2. The CDR3 consists of 16 residues. CDR1 and CDR2 (germline): MDHEN, SYDVKM. Trimming cost V 4 bases and J 4 bases; bases outside gene matches: 11. CDR3: CASSYQSGRLLYEQYF. In nucleotides, the CDR3 is TGTGCCAGCAGTTACCAGAGCGGGAGGCTCCTTTACGAGCAGTACTTC.

V and J are TRBV21-1 and TRBJ2-2; TRBD1 was called by the table and not checked on the DNA. TRBV21-1 is a documented pseudogene. This CDR3 comprises 16 residues. The CDR3 DNA is TGTGCCAGCAGCAAAGGCCCCGGGACACCTACCGGGGAGCTGTTTTTT. Its protein product is CASSKGPGTPTGELFF.

The V gene is TRBV15, the J gene TRBJ1-4, with a possible D match to TRBD1 (6 bases). The CDR3 loop spans 18 amino acids. V was pared by 3 bases and J by 8 bases, with 25 bases between. Germline V gene data show CDR1 as LNHNV and CDR2 as YYDKDF (reference sequence). This CDR3 is CATSSERTVPLLQEKLFF. The DNA for the CDR3 is TGTGCCACCAGCAGCGAGCGGACAGTCCCCCTTCTTCAGGAAAAACTGTTTTTT.

This chain joins TRBV11-2 and TRBJ2-7; no definite D call. Trimming shortened V by 1 base and J by 6 bases, and 7 bases separated the two germline ends. The CDR3 runs to 12 residues. Germline V CDR1 and CDR2: SGHAT, FQNNGV. The CDR3 DNA sequence: TGTGCCAGCAGCTTAGGACCAGGCGAGCAGTACTTC. This translates into CASSLGPGEQYF.

The genes are TRBV5-1 and TRBJ1-2; D might be TRBD1 (6 bases). The CDR3 loop spans 17 amino acids. Trimming took off 2 bases at V and 1 base at J, with 18 bases between the two ends. Per the germline V gene, CDR1 is SGHRS and CDR2 is YFSETQ. Here the CDR3 reads CASSFSGTSSDNYGYTF. CDR3 nucleotide sequence: TGCGCCAGCAGCTTCTCCGGGACAAGTAGTGATAACTATGGCTACACCTTC.

The V gene is TRBV4-3, the J gene TRBJ1-5; D possibly corresponds to TRBD1 (5 bases). Germline CDR1 is LGHNA and CDR2 is YSLEER. The V gene lost 0 bases and the J gene lost 7 bases, with 13 bases spanning the gap. The CDR3 contains 15 residues. The CDR3 region has the DNA TGCGCCAGCAGCCAAGATGGAAGGGGCCAACAGCCCCAGCATTTT. It codes for CASSQDGRGQQPQHF.

This rearrangement joins TRBV9 to TRBJ2-3, with 11 bases lining up with TRBD1. The germline V gene encodes CDR1 SGDLS and CDR2 YYNGEE. There are 16 residues in the CDR3. J lost 4 bases, V lost 0 bases, and 4 bases had no gene match. The CDR3 loop reads CASSVGVGQGADTQYF. As DNA, the CDR3 is TGTGCCAGCAGCGTAGGGGTGGGACAGGGGGCAGATACGCAGTATTTT.

This chain connects TRBV28 to TRBJ2-7; TRBD2 aligns across 8 bases. Germline CDR1 is MDHEN and CDR2 is SYDVKM. CDR3 length equals 15 residues. J was trimmed by 1 base and V by 2 bases; bases with no gene match: 4. CDR3 in DNA: TGTGCCAGCAGTTTAACTAGCGGAAAGTCCTACGAGCAGTACTTC. Protein sequence: CASSLTSGKSYEQYF.

This clone appeared a few times. The rearrangement joins TRBV7-9 to TRBJ2-3; TRBD2 matches at 9 bases. The length of the CDR3 is 14 residues. The ends lost 4 bases at V and 4 bases at J; junction bases unmatched: 3. CDR1 is SEHNR, CDR2 FQNEAQ, per germline (reference sequence). The CDR3 loop is CASSYSGSPDTQYF. The CDR3 DNA sequence: TGTGCCAGCAGCTATAGCGGGAGCCCAGATACGCAGTATTTT.

This clone has a single count. The chain links TRBV24-1 to TRBJ2-2; 10 bases match TRBD1. V lost 9 bases and J lost 6; bases outside the gene matches: 18. This CDR3 comprises 18 residues. Per the germline V gene, CDR1 is KGHDR and CDR2 is SFDVKD. As DNA, the CDR3 is TGTGCCACCGCCGGGACAGGGGTGGGTCCCCGGCGATCCGGGGAGCTGTTTTTT. Encoded protein: CATAGTGVGPRRSGELFF.

This clone was detected once. This chain connects TRBV5-8 to TRBJ2-2; TRBD2 is a possible D gene (6 bases). The germline V and J ends were trimmed by 4 bases and 7 bases, with 17 bases remaining between them. This CDR3 spans 15 amino acids. Germline-derived CDR1 and CDR2 are SGHTS and YDEGEE. The CDR3 region has the DNA TGTGCCAGCAGCACAAGGAGGGGATTATTCGGGGAGCTGTTTTTT. Translation gives CASSTRRGLFGELFF.

The J gene is TRBJ2-3, the V gene TRBV7-9, with 8 nucleotides matching TRBD1. With V trimmed by 5 bases and J by 2 bases, 6 bases remained unmatched. The germline V gene encodes CDR1 SEHNR and CDR2 FQNEAQ (reference sequence). CDR3 length equals 15 residues. CDR3 sequence (DNA): TGTGCCAGCAGCCCTATGACAGGGGACACAGATACGCAGTATTTT. Translation: CASSPMTGDTDTQYF.

The J gene is TRBJ2-1, the V gene TRBV7-9; D unresolved. Trimming cost V 8 bases and J 2 bases, with 16 bases left between them. Germline V gene lookup returns CDR1 SEHNR and CDR2 FQNEAQ (reference sequence). The length of the CDR3 is 15 residues. CDR3 protein: CASQIDIRTYNEQFF. The CDR3, as DNA: TGTGCCAGCCAAATTGACATCAGGACCTACAATGAGCAGTTCTTC.

This clone was found a few times. The chain has TRBV5-6 and TRBJ1-4; 8 bases map to TRBD1. The CDR3 totals 15 residues. J gave up 7 bases and V 0 bases, and 5 bases lay outside the gene matches. In germline, CDR1 is SGHDT, CDR2 YYEEEE. The CDR3 loop reads CASSLARGRSEKLFF. The CDR3 DNA follows: TGTGCCAGCAGCTTGGCCAGGGGGCGTAGTGAAAAACTGTTTTTT.

J is TRBJ2-2 and V is TRBV9, with D tentatively TRBD2 (5 bases). The CDR3 contains 18 residues. Looked up from germline, CDR1 is SGDLS and CDR2 is YYNGEE. V lost 0 bases, J lost 1 base, and 16 bases lay in between. DNA of the CDR3: TGTGCCAGCAGCGTAGTGGCGGGCAGGTCTCTGAACACCGGGGAGCTGTTTTTT. Its protein is CASSVVAGRSLNTGELFF.

This chain connects TRBV5-1 to TRBJ2-2; 9 bases fit TRBD2. J was trimmed by 3 bases and V by 4 bases; bases with no gene match: 4. Germline loops: CDR1 SGHRS, CDR2 YFSETQ. The CDR3 loop spans 15 amino acids. The CDR3 loop is CASSKTSGDTGELFF. CDR3 DNA: TGCGCCAGCAGCAAGACTAGCGGAGACACCGGGGAGCTGTTTTTT.

The rearrangement joins TRBV7-3 to TRBJ2-2; TRBD2 might be the D (6 bases). V gave up 4 bases and J gave up 5 bases, with 17 bases separating them. The CDR3 has 16 amino acids. Germline V CDR1 and CDR2: SGHTA, FQGTGA. The CDR3 nucleotides are TGTGCCAGCAGCTCAGGGTCCGGGAGAGGAACCGGGGAGCTGTTTTTT. Encoded protein: CASSSGSGRGTGELFF.

The V gene is TRBV4-3, the J gene TRBJ2-1; 8 bases are a match to TRBD2. The CDR3 sequence is 19 residues long. Per the germline V gene, CDR1 is LGHNA and CDR2 is YSLEER. The trim removed 1 base at V and 0 bases at J, leaving 11 bases unmatched. The CDR3 DNA follows: TGCGCCAGCAGCCAAGGACGGGGGGGGACCCTAAGCTCCTACAATGAGCAGTTCTTC. Translated, it gives CASSQGRGGTLSSYNEQFF.